These T cell receptor beta chains were read from a single sample in a study of beta chain features in type 1 diabetes. The table came from immunoSEQ multiplex PCR; TCRdb's copy has only in-frame clones and leaves some out. The sample includes 200,000 to 250,000 clones, more than 65% of them seen just once. Specimen: naive CD4+ T cells from blood. Every receptor here comes from a young man in good health. Both conserved end residues are part of each CDR3. Each record gives: D gene, V gene, J gene, CDR3 DNA, CDR3 protein. The D gene is left open where the match is weak.

NA	TRBV30	TRBJ2-1	TGTGCCTCAAACGAGCTTGTCGGGAATGAGCAGTTCTTC	CASNELVGNEQFF
NA	TRBV6-6	TRBJ1-6	TGTGCCAGCACCTCTAGAGGGAGGGATAATTCACCCCTCCACTTT	CASTSRGRDNSPLHF
NA	TRBV2	TRBJ2-1	TGTGCCAGCACATCGACAGGTTATGAGCAGTTCTTC	CASTSTGYEQFF
NA	TRBV2	TRBJ2-1	TGTGCCAGCAGGGTCCGGGACTTAGCAAGCAATGAGCAGTTCTTC	CASRVRDLASNEQFF
NA	TRBV29-1	TRBJ2-3	TGCAGCGTAGCTCGGGACGTTAGCACAGATACGCAGTATTTT	CSVARDVSTDTQYF
NA	TRBV14	TRBJ2-7	TGTGCCAGCAGCCAGACTGACAGTTTCCACTACGAGCAGTACTTC	CASSQTDSFHYEQYF
TRBD1	TRBV18	TRBJ2-1	TGTGCCAGCTCACCAAGACAGGGATCCTACAATGAGCAGTTCTTC	CASSPRQGSYNEQFF
NA	TRBV30	TRBJ1-5	TGTGCCTACGGACAGTCCAATCAGCCCCAGCATTTT	CAYGQSNQPQHF
TRBD2	TRBV16	TRBJ2-3	TGTGCCAGCAGACGATCTAGCGGGAGTGGCACAGATACGCAGTATTTT	CASRRSSGSGTDTQYF
NA	TRBV6-5	TRBJ1-1	TGTGCCAGCAGTAAGCTTGGTGGCACTGAAGCTTTCTTT	CASSKLGGTEAFF